Following are 14 T cell receptor beta chains from one sample sequenced in a study of blood T cell repertoires in COVID-19 (dated by TCRdb to between 2020 and 2021). To prepare the library, the immunoSEQ multiplex PCR assay was applied. TCRdb stores this immuneACCESS table with in-frame sequences only. Part of the clones is absent; in the studies checked, under half of the shortfall reflects unresolved V genes, and no reason is known for the rest. Here the sample has around 120,000 clones; 85% to 90% occur a single time. Jointly, the top ten make up approximately 1.4% of the sample. Sequencing was performed on peripheral blood. These receptor sequences come from a human donor in a cohort sampled during active COVID-19.

This clone was picked up one time. This chain uses TRBV15 with TRBJ2-3; 14 bases map to TRBD2. The CDR3 sequence is 20 residues long. The ends lost 3 bases at V and 0 bases at J; junction bases unmatched: 11. CDR1 is LNHNV, CDR2 YYDKDF, per germline (reference sequence). CDR3 protein: CATSREPGLAGERSTDTQYF. Written as DNA, the CDR3 is TGTGCCACCAGCAGGGAGCCGGGACTAGCGGGAGAGAGGAGCACAGATACGCAGTATTTT.

V gene TRBV7-2 combines with J gene TRBJ2-1, with unresolved D. The CDR3 loop spans 14 amino acids. Trimming stripped 5 bases from V and 3 bases from J, with 11 bases between. CDR1 and CDR2 from the germline V gene are SGHTA and FQGNSA. The CDR3 nucleotides are TGTGCCAGCAGCCTACTGTACAGCTACAATGAGCAGTTCTTC. Translated: CASSLLYSYNEQFF. Combining the CDR3 with reference TRBV7-2 and TRBJ2-1 gives the whole variable domain GAGVSQSPSNKVTEKGKDVELRCDPISGHTALYWYRQSLGQGLEFLIYFQGNSAPDKSGLPSDRFSAERTGGSVSTLTIQRTQQEDSAVYLCASSLLYSYNEQFFGPGTRLTVL.

The rearrangement links TRBV2 to TRBJ2-7; D may be TRBD2 (6 bases). V lost 6 bases and J 6 bases, leaving 6 bases between the germline ends. CDR3 length: 10 residues. The germline V gene encodes CDR1 SNHLY and CDR2 FYNNEI. The CDR3 protein is CASRGGEQYF. As DNA, the CDR3 is TGTGCCAGCAGGGGGGGCGAGCAGTACTTC.

The chain joins TRBV4-1 to TRBJ2-2, with 7 bases lining up with TRBD1. The ends lost 5 bases at V and 0 bases at J; junction bases unmatched: 6. This CDR3 has 16 residues. Germline V gene data show CDR1 as MGHRA and CDR2 as YSYEKL. The DNA of the CDR3 is TGCGCCAGCAGCTTATCCGGGACAGCGAACACCGGGGAGCTGTTTTTT. It yields the protein CASSLSGTANTGELFF.

The CDR3 bases are TGCAGTGCTAGTAGCGGGAGGGAGATATACAATGAGCAGTTCTTC. As protein: CSASSGREIYNEQFF. The gene calls are TRBV20-1 and TRBJ2-1, with TRBD2 identical over 11 bases. The J segment lost 4 bases and the V segment lost 3 bases, leaving 5 bases of the junction unmatched. The CDR3 covers 15 residues. Germline lookup yields CDR1 DFQATT and CDR2 SNEGSKA (reference sequence).

V is TRBV2 and J is TRBJ2-7; possibly TRBD1 for D (6 bases). V was shortened by 5 bases and J by 3 bases, with 23 bases between the two germline ends. This CDR3 spans 17 amino acids. CDR1 and CDR2 from the germline V gene are SNHLY and FYNNEI. Here the CDR3 reads CASSPSGTGPPGYEQYF. CDR3 sequence (DNA): TGTGCCAGCAGTCCCTCGGGCACAGGGCCACCGGGCTACGAGCAGTACTTC.

The chain links TRBV2 to TRBJ1-2; perhaps TRBD1 as D (5 bases). This CDR3 has 14 amino acids. V was clipped by 2 bases and J by 3 bases, with 10 bases between them. Germline CDR1 reads SNHLY; CDR2 reads FYNNEI. The chain's CDR3 is CASSESGGDYGYTF. The CDR3 DNA is TGTGCCAGCAGTGAATCCGGGGGGGACTATGGCTACACCTTC.

This sequence joins TRBV19 and TRBJ2-7; 14 bases map to TRBD2. Germline assignment: CDR1 LNHDA and CDR2 SQIVND (reference sequence). The CDR3 runs 17 residues. J was trimmed by 1 base and V by 3 bases; bases with no gene match: 5. CDR3 protein: CASSIGTSGSTSYEQYF. The CDR3 DNA reads TGTGCCAGTAGTATCGGGACTAGCGGGAGTACTTCCTACGAGCAGTACTTC.

This clone was found a few times. The chain uses TRBV2 and TRBJ1-5; the D is unclear. Germline CDR1 reads SNHLY; CDR2 reads FYNNEI. The CDR3 consists of 14 residues. Trimming shortened V by 5 bases and J by 0 bases, and 8 bases separated the two germline ends. In nucleotides, the CDR3 is TGTGCCAGCAGTTTTCTAGGTAGCAATCAGCCCCAGCATTTT. It translates to CASSFLGSNQPQHF.

V is TRBV28 and J is TRBJ1-5; TRBD1 might be the D (6 bases). This CDR3 has 14 amino acids. Germline V gene data show CDR1 as MDHEN and CDR2 as SYDVKM. The ends were cut back, 4 bases at V and 11 bases at J, with 18 bases in the middle. The DNA of the CDR3 is TGTGCCAGCAGTTACCTCCTAAGACAGGCGTCCCAGCATTTT. Translating gives CASSYLLRQASQHF.

The V and J genes are TRBV27 and TRBJ2-3; D gene ambiguous. Germline V gene sequence: CDR1 MNHEY, CDR2 SMNVEV (reference sequence). V gave up 3 bases and J gave up 1 base, with 11 bases separating them. This CDR3 has 15 residues. This chain's CDR3 is CASSFASKRTDTQYF. The DNA for the CDR3 is TGTGCCAGCAGTTTTGCCTCCAAGCGCACAGATACGCAGTATTTT.

The rearrangement links TRBV4-1 to TRBJ2-7; a weak D match, TRBD1 (5 bases). V shed 4 bases and J shed 0 bases, with 19 bases lying between them. Germline assignment: CDR1 MGHRA and CDR2 YSYEKL. CDR3 length: 17 amino acids. For the CDR3, the DNA is TGCGCCAGCAGCCCCTTCGGCGCAGGGCCAAGCTCCTACGAGCAGTACTTC. Its translation: CASSPFGAGPSSYEQYF.

This clone was counted only a few times. The chain carries TRBV4-1 and TRBJ1-6, with TRBD1 matching over 9 bases. V was clipped by 0 bases and J by 9 bases; unmatched bases: 6. The germline V gene encodes CDR1 MGHRA and CDR2 YSYEKL. This CDR3 is 16 amino acids long. In nucleotides, the CDR3 is TGCGCCAGCAGCCAAGAACAGGGGGCGCGGGGTTCACCCCTCCACTTT. This sequence encodes CASSQEQGARGSPLHF.

This clone showed up just a few times. CDR3 in DNA: TGCAGCGTGCAGGGGACCAGCAATCAGCCCCAGCATTTT. Its translation: CSVQGTSNQPQHF. The chain employs TRBV29-1 and TRBJ1-5; TRBD1 is a possible D gene (6 bases). Trimming shortened V by 6 bases and J by 1 base, and 10 bases separated the two germline ends. Germline V CDR1 and CDR2: SQVTM, ANQGSEA. The CDR3 consists of 13 residues.